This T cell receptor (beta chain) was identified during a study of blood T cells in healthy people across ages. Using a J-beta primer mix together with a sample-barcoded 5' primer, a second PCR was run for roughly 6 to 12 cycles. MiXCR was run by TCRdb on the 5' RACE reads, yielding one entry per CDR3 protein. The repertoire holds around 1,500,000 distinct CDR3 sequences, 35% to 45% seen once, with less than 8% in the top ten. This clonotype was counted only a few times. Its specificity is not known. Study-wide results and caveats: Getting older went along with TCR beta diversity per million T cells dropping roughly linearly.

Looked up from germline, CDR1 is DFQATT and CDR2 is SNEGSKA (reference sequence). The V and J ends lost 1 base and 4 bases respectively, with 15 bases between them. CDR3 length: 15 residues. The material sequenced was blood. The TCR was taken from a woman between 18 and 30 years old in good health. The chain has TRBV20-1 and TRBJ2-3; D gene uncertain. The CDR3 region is CSARGLGNAADTQYF. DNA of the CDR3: TGCAGTGCTAGAGGTCTAGGCAATGCGGCAGATACGCAGTATTTT.